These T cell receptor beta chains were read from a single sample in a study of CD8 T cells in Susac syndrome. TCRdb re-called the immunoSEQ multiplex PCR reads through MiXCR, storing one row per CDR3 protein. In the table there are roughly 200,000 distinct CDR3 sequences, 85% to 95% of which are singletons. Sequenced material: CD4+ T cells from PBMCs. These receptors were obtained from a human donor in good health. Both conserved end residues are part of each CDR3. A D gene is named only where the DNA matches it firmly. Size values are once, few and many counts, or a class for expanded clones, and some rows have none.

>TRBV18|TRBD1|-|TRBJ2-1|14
CASSPGQGYNEQFF
TGTGCCAGCTCACCGGGACAGGGGTACAATGAGCAGTTCTTC
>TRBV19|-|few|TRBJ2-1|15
CASSLGGTSYNEQFF
TGTGCCAGTAGCCTTGGCGGGACGTCCTACAATGAGCAGTTCTTC
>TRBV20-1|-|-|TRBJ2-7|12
CSASQLGHEQYF
TGCAGTGCCAGCCAACTAGGCCACGAGCAGTACTTC
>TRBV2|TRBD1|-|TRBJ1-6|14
CASSRDRGISPLHF
TGTGCCAGCAGCCGGGACAGGGGTATCTCACCCCTCCACTTT
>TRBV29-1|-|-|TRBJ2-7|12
CSVRSGGYEQYF
TGCAGCGTTCGAAGCGGCGGGTACGAGCAGTACTTC
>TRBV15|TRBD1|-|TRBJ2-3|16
CATSSPRDRGRDTQYF
TGTGCCACCAGCTCACCGCGGGACAGGGGTAGGGATACGCAGTATTTT
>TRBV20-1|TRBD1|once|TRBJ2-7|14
CSARALTGVYEQYF
TGCAGTGCTAGAGCTTTGACAGGGGTCTACGAGCAGTACTTC
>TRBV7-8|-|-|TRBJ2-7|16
CASSLGGRTVSYEQYF
TGTGCCAGCAGCTTAGGTGGACGGACCGTCTCCTACGAGCAGTACTTC
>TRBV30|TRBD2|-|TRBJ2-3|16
CAWDQSSSGVTDTQYF
TGTGCCTGGGATCAGAGTTCTAGCGGGGTCACAGATACGCAGTATTTT
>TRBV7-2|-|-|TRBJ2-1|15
CASSEAGSLEDEQFF
TGTGCCAGCAGCGAAGCTGGTAGCTTAGAGGATGAGCAGTTCTTC
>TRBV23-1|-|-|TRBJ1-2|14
CASSQSRGADGYTF
TGCGCCAGCAGTCAATCGAGGGGGGCGGATGGCTACACCTTC
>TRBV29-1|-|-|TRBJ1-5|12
CSVKLGDQPQHF
TGCAGCGTTAAGTTAGGGGACCAGCCCCAGCATTTT